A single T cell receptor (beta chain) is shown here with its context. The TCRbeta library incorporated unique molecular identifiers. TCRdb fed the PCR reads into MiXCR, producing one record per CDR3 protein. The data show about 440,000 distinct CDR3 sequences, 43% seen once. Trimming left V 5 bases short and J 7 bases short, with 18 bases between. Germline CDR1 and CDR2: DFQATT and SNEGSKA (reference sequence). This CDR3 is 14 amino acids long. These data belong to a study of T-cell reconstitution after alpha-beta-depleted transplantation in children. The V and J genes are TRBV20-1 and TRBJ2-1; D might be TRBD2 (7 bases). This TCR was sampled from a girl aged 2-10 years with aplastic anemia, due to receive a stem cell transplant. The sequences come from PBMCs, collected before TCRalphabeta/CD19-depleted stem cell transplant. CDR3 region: CSAGGGGRGNEQFF. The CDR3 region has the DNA TGCAGTGCTGGGGGCGGAGGGAGGGGGAATGAGCAGTTCTTC.